The T cell receptor (beta chain) under discussion was sequenced for a study of shared clonotypes between healthy human individuals. Splitting of each subset's genomic DNA was done evenly across several immunoSEQ plates. Replicate PCRs were loaded with 250 to 300 ng DNA from unsorted PBMC, around 30,000 T cell genomes. Under the authors' procedure: ImmunoSEQ junction-only sequences lacked quality scores, so their filtering differed. Sequencing used immunoSEQ multiplex PCR; TCRdb keeps in-frame clones, though not all of them. The V and J calls and the clone size are those of that table, but D and trimming were determined from the DNA. The sample includes about 500,000 clones, roughly four fifths seen only once; the top ten take around 12%. This clone was found many times. What it recognizes is unknown. With 7 bases removed from V and 7 bases from J, the gap between germline ends came to 20 bases. Germline CDR1 MNHNY, CDR2 SVGAGI (reference sequence). The CDR3 consists of 15 residues.

Study-wide findings and caveats: How much donors shared clonotypes was expected to be affected by sequencing depth.

The receptor's source is a woman aged 40 to 50 in good health. Some clones in this sample may be carry-over from other donors' samples. The chain links TRBV6-6 to TRBJ2-1; D unresolved. The specimen was PBMCs. CDR3 in DNA: TGTGCCAGCAACCCGTCCGGCGTCCCGAGGAATGAGCAGTTCTTC. This gives the protein CASNPSGVPRNEQFF.